The present entry profiles one T cell receptor (beta chain) with its context. The antigen is not known. This record comes from a study of shared clonotypes between healthy human individuals. Study conclusions and caveats: Large depth notwithstanding, sorted-subset sequencing proved incomplete by rarefaction. Compared with memory subsets, naive subsets generally had larger estimated richness. Relative to their counterparts shared across all four donors, non-shared clonotypes exhibited diminished generation probabilities.

Splitting of each subset's genomic DNA was done evenly across several immunoSEQ plates. The method was immunoSEQ multiplex PCR; TCRdb's version includes in-frame clones alone and lacks a portion of them. The repertoire holds about 2.1 million clones, with just over 90% as singletons. V lost 4 bases and J 7 bases, leaving 17 bases between the germline ends. Germline V gene lookup returns CDR1 SGHDT and CDR2 YYEEEE. The CDR3 consists of 14 residues. Only CD45RO-negative cells positively selected for CCR7 counted as naive CD8 cells, so terminally differentiated effector memory CD45RA+ cells were excluded.

The sequenced material came from naive CD8+ T cells from PBMCs. The source is a man younger than 30 in good health. Some clones in this sample may be carry-over from other donors' samples. This sequence joins TRBV5-6 and TRBJ1-1, with D possibly being TRBD1 (6 bases). The DNA of the CDR3 is TGTGCCAGCAGCGGAATAGAGGGGGGCTATGAAGCTTTCTTT. Its translation is CASSGIEGGYEAFF.